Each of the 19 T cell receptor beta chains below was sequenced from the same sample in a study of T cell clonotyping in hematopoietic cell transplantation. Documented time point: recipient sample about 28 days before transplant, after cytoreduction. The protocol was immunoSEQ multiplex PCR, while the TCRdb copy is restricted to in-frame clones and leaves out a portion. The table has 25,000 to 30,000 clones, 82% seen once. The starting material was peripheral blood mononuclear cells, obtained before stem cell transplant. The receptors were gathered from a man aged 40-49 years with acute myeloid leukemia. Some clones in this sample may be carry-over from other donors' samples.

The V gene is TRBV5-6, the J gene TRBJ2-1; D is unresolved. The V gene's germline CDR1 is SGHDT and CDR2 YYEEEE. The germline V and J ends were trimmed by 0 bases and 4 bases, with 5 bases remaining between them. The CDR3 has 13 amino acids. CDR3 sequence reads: CASSLAKYNEQFF. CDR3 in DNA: TGTGCCAGCAGCTTGGCCAAGTACAATGAGCAGTTCTTC. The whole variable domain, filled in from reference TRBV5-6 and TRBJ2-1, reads DAGVTQSPTHLIKTRGQQVTLRCSPKSGHDTVSWYQQALGQGPQFIFQYYEEEERQRGNFPDRFSGHQFPNYSSELNVNALLLGDSALYLCASSLAKYNEQFFGPGTRLTVL.

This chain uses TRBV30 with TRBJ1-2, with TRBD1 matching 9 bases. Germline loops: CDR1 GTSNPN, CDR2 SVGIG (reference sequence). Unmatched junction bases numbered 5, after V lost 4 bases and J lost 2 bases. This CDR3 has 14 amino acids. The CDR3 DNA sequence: TGTGCCTGGATTTTCGGACAGGGGAACTATGGCTACACCTTC. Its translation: CAWIFGQGNYGYTF.

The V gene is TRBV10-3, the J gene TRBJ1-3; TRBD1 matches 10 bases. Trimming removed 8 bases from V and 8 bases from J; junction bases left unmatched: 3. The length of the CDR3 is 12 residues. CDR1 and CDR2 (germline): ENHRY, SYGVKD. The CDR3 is CAIGQGGDTIYF. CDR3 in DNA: TGTGCCATCGGACAGGGGGGCGACACCATATATTTT.

The CDR3 region is CASSLSGIDSYEQYF. CDR3 in DNA: TGCGCCAGCAGCTTATCCGGGATTGACTCCTACGAGCAGTACTTC. The chain couples TRBV5-1 to TRBJ2-7; possibly TRBD2 for D (5 bases). V lost 2 bases and J 0 bases, leaving 12 bases between the germline ends. The CDR3 loop spans 15 amino acids. Per germline, CDR1 SGHRS and CDR2 YFSETQ.

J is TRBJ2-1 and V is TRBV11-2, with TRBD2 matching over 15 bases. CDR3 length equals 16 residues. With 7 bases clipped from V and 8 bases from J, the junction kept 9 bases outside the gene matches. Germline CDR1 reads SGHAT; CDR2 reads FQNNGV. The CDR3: CASINTGLAGGHEQFF. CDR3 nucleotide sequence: TGTGCCAGCATCAACACCGGACTAGCGGGAGGGCATGAGCAGTTCTTC. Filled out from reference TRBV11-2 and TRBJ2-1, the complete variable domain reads EAGVAQSPRYKIIEKRQSVAFWCNPISGHATLYWYQQILGQGPKLLIQFQNNGVVDDSQLPKDRFSAERLKGVDSTLKIQPAKLEDSAVYLCASINTGLAGGHEQFFGPGTRLTVL.

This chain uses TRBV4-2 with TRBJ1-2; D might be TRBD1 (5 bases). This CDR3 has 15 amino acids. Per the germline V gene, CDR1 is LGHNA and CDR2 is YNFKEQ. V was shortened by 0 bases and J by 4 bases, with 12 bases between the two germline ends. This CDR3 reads CASSQDRTGTYGYTF. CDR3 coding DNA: TGTGCCAGCAGCCAAGATCGAACAGGAACCTATGGCTACACCTTC.

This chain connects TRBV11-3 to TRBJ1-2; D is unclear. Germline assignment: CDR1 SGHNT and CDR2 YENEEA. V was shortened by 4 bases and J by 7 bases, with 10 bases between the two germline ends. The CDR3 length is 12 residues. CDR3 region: CASSSRSTGYTF. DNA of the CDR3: TGTGCCAGCAGCTCCCGGTCTACTGGCTACACCTTC. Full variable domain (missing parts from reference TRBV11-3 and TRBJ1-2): EAGVVQSPRYKIIEKKQPVAFWCNPISGHNTLYWYLQNLGQGPELLIRYENEEAVDDSQLPKDRFSAERLKGVDSTLKIQPAELGDSAVYLCASSSRSTGYTFGSGTRLTVV.

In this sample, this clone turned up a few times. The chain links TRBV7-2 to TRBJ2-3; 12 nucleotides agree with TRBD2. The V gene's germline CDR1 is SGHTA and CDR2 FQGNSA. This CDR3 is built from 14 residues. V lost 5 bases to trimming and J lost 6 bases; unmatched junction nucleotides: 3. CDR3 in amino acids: CASSLGLAGDTQYF. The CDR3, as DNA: TGTGCCAGCAGCCTCGGACTAGCGGGGGATACGCAGTATTTT.

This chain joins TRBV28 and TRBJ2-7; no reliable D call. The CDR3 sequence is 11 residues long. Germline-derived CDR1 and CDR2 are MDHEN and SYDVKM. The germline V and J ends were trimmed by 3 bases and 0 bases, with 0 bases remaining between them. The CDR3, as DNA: TGTGCCAGCAGTTTCTCCTACGAGCAGTACTTC. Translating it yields CASSFSYEQYF.

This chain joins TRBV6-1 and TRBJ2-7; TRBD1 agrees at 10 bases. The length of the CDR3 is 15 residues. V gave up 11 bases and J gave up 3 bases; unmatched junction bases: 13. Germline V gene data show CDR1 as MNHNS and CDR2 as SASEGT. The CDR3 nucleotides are TGTGCCGCTTCCACGGGACAGGGGATCAACTACGAGCAGTACTTC. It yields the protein CAASTGQGINYEQYF.

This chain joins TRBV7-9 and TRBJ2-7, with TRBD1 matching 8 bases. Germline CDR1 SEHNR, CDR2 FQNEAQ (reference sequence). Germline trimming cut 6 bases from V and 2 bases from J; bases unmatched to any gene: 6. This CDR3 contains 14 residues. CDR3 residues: CASRNDRGTYEQYF. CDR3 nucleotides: TGTGCCAGCAGAAACGACAGGGGAACCTACGAGCAGTACTTC.

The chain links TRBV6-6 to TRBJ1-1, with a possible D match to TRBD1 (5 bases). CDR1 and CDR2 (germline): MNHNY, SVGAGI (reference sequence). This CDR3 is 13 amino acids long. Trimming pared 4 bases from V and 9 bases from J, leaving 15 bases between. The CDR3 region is CASSWRADSQAFF. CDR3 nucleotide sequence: TGTGCCAGCAGTTGGAGGGCCGACAGCCAAGCTTTCTTT.

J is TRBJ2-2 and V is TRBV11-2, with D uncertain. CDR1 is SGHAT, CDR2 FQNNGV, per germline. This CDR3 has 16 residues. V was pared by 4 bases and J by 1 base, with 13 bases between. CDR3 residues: CASSSGPLGNTGELFF. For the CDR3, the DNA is TGTGCCAGCAGCTCCGGGCCCCTCGGGAACACCGGGGAGCTGTTTTTT.

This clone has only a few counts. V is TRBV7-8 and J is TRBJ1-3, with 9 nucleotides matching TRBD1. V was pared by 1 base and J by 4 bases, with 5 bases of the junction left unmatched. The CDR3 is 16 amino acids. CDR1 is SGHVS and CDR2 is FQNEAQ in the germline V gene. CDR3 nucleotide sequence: TGTGCCAGCAGCTTAGACAGGGGGCGAGTCGGAAACACCATATATTTT. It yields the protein CASSLDRGRVGNTIYF.

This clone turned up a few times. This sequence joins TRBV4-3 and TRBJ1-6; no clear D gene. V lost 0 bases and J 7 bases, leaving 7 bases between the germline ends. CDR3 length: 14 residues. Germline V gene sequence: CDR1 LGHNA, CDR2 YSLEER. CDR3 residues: CASSQEGRNSPLHF. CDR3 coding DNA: TGCGCCAGCAGCCAAGAAGGCAGGAATTCACCCCTCCACTTT.

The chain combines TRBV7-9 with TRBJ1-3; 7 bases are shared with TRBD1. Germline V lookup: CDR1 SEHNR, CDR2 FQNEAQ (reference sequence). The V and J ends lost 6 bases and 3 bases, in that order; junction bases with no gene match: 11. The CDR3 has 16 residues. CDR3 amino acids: CASSHWTGDNGNTIYF. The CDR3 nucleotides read TGTGCCAGCAGTCACTGGACAGGAGATAATGGAAACACCATATATTTT.

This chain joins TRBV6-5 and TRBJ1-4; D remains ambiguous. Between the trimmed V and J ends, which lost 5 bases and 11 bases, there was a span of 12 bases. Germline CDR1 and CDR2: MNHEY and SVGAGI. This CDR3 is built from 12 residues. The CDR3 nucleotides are TGTGCCAGCAGTAGCGGGGTCGACAAACTGTTTTTT. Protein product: CASSSGVDKLFF.

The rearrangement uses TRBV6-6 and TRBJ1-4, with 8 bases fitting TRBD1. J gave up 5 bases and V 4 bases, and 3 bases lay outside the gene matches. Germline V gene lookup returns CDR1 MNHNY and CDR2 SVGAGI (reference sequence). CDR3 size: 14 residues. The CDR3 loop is CASSSDRGNEKLFF. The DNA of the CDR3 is TGTGCCAGCAGTTCTGACAGGGGAAATGAAAAACTGTTTTTT.

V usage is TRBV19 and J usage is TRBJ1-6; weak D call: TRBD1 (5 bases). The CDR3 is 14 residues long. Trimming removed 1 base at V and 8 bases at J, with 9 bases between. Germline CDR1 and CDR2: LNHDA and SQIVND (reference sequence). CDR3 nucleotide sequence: TGTGCCAGTAGTATAGTAGGGGTCGATTCACCCCTCCACTTT. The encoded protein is CASSIVGVDSPLHF.